The 28 T cell receptor beta chains presented below share a single source sample, sequenced in a study of T cells in women clearing cervical HPV infection. The data were produced by immunoSEQ multiplex PCR, yet TCRdb's version contains in-frame clones alone and is incomplete. Its clone listing holds more than 20,000 clones. The sample consisted of blood buffy coat. All receptors come from a woman aged 18-69 years with a cervical HPV16 infection that either progressed to CIN3+ or cleared (not recorded which).

This chain's CDR3 is CSAQESGNTIYF. The part of the CDR3 DNA that was read is TGCAGCGCCCAGGAGTCTGGAAACACC. The chain recombines TRBV29-1 with TRBJ1-3, with D uncertain. The missing CDR3 end, 3 residues past where the read stops, is filled in from the germline J gene. V lost 7 bases and J 1 base, leaving 8 bases between the germline ends. The length of the CDR3 is 12 residues. The germline V gene has CDR1 SQVTM and CDR2 ANQGSEA.

As for this clone: Read data end 3 residues before the CDR3 end; the end is taken from the germline J gene. The rearrangement joins TRBV5-6 to TRBJ2-7; 10 nucleotides line up with TRBD1. V dropped 3 bases and J dropped 4; count of bases not matched to a gene: 4. There are 14 residues in the CDR3. Germline CDR1 is SGHDT and CDR2 is YYEEEE. CDR3 residues: CASSSGQGLYEQYF. The sequenced part of the CDR3 DNA is TGTGCCAGCAGCTCGGGACAGGGGTTGTACGAG.

A note on this clone: The DNA ends 3 residues before the CDR3 does, and the rest of the CDR3 is filled in from the germline J gene. This sequence joins TRBV7-3 and TRBJ1-1; weak D call: TRBD1 (5 bases). The CDR3 runs to 13 residues. V was trimmed by 3 bases and J by 2 bases, leaving 7 bases between them. Germline assignment: CDR1 SGHTA and CDR2 FQGTGA. The covered CDR3 bases are TGTGCCAGCAGCTTGACAGTAAACACTGAA. It codes for CASSLTVNTE. The whole CDR3 is CASSLTVNTEAFF.

Comments on this clone: Read sequence stops 3 residues before the CDR3 end, and the germline J gene provides the missing end. The chain employs TRBV4-1 and TRBJ2-2, with TRBD2 matching 12 bases. The germline CDR1 and CDR2 sequences are MGHRA and YSYEKL. This CDR3 contains 17 residues. V dropped 3 bases and J dropped 2; count of bases not matched to a gene: 4. The chain's CDR3 is CASSHRTSGTNTGELFF. Partial CDR3 DNA: TGCGCCAGCAGCCACCGGACTAGCGGGACTAACACCGGGGAG.

Notes on this clone: The read ends 3 residues before the CDR3 terminus; that terminus is restored from the germline J gene. This rearrangement joins TRBV29-1 to TRBJ1-2; D unclear. Deletions cut 7 bases from V and 4 bases from J, with 7 bases between. This CDR3 spans 10 amino acids. Looked up from germline, CDR1 is SQVTM and CDR2 is ANQGSEA. The CDR3 loop is CSAYIYGYTF. The CDR3 DNA, read in part, is TGCAGCGCCTATATCTATGGC.

CDR3 DNA (partial): TGTGCCAGCAGCTCGACAGGGTTCGGAAACACC. Its translation: CASSSTGFGNT. The whole CDR3 protein reads CASSSTGFGNTIYF. The rearrangement joins TRBV7-2 to TRBJ1-3; TRBD1 agrees at 7 bases. The read finishes 3 residues shy of the CDR3 end, and the germline J gene is used to complete it. The CDR3 totals 14 residues. Germline V gives CDR1 SGHTA, CDR2 FQGNSA. The V gene end was trimmed by 4 bases and the J gene end by 4 bases; junction bases not matched to a gene: 4.

As for this clone: Read coverage stops 3 residues before the CDR3 terminus; the germline J gene supplies the remainder. This rearrangement joins TRBV6-1 to TRBJ2-2; D is possibly TRBD1 (5 bases). Germline V gives CDR1 MNHNS, CDR2 SASEGT. Trimming took off 3 bases at V and 0 bases at J, with 5 bases between the two ends. This CDR3 contains 14 residues. CDR3: CASSDRANTGELFF. The part of the CDR3 DNA that was read is TGTGCCAGCAGTGACAGGGCGAACACCGGGGAG.

A remark on this clone: The read ends 3 residues shy of where the CDR3 ends; the end is completed using the germline J gene. The chain carries TRBV5-1 and TRBJ1-1; a weak D match, TRBD1 (5 bases). V shed 0 bases and J shed 6 bases, with 12 bases lying between them. This CDR3 spans 14 amino acids. Germline lookup yields CDR1 SGHRS and CDR2 YFSETQ. CDR3 sequence reads: CASSLDTGSAEAFF. Partial CDR3 DNA: TGCGCCAGCAGCTTGGACACAGGAAGTGCTGAA.

A word on this clone: Coverage ceases 3 residues before the CDR3 finishes, and the germline J gene fills in the end. The rearrangement joins TRBV6-4 to TRBJ2-2; no firm D call. The germline V and J ends were trimmed by 2 bases and 1 base, with 2 bases remaining between them. CDR3 size: 13 residues. CDR1 MRHNA and CDR2 SNTAGT come from the germline V gene. CDR3: CASSDRNTGELFF. The part of the CDR3 DNA that was read is TGTGCCAGCAGTGACCGGAACACCGGGGAG.

About this clone: The CDR3 goes on 3 residues after the read ends, and that part is filled in from the germline J gene. V usage is TRBV11-3 and J usage is TRBJ1-1; D ambiguous. CDR3 length equals 14 residues. Germline assignment: CDR1 SGHNT and CDR2 YENEEA. V was shortened by 3 bases and J by 4 bases, with 12 bases between the two germline ends. CDR3 sequence: CASSLYRAATEAFF. The sequenced CDR3 bases are TGTGCCAGCAGCTTGTACCGAGCCGCCACTGAA.

With regard to this clone: The CDR3 is cut off 3 residues early in the read; its end comes from the germline J gene. The V call is TRBV7-3, the J call TRBJ1-5; D might be TRBD1 (5 bases). Between the trimmed V and J ends, which lost 5 bases and 8 bases, there was a span of 19 bases. The germline CDR1 and CDR2 sequences are SGHTA and FQGTGA. The CDR3 length is 15 residues. The CDR3 bases that were read are TGTGCCAGCAGCCCACAGGAATCCCGTTCTAAGCCC. This codes for CASSPQESRSKP. The CDR3, in full, reads CASSPQESRSKPQHF. The whole variable domain, filled in from reference TRBV7-3 and TRBJ1-5, reads GAGVSQTPSNKVTEKGKYVELRCDPISGHTALYWYRQSLGQGPEFLIYFQGTGAADDSGLPNDRFFAVRPEGSVSTLKIQRTERGDSAVYLCASSPQESRSKPQHFGDGTRLSIL.

About this clone itself: The read stops 3 residues short of the end of the CDR3; the missing end is completed from the germline J gene. The J gene is TRBJ1-2, the V gene TRBV7-2; tentatively, D is TRBD1 (6 bases). Trimming removed 1 base at V and 7 bases at J, with 10 bases between. The CDR3 contains 13 residues. Germline lookup yields CDR1 SGHTA and CDR2 FQGNSA. CDR3 residues: CASSLGQVLGYTF. The sequenced part of the CDR3 DNA is TGTGCCAGCAGCTTAGGACAGGTCCTTGGC.

Regarding this clone: The read terminates 3 residues ahead of where the CDR3 ends, so the germline J gene completes it. This chain links TRBV2 with TRBJ1-6; 10 bases fit TRBD1. Germline V gives CDR1 SNHLY, CDR2 FYNNEI. V lost 4 bases, J lost 9 bases, and 6 bases stayed unmatched. The CDR3 loop spans 15 amino acids. The CDR3 DNA, read in part, is TGTGCCAGCAGTGCCGGACAGGGGGGGGGTTCACCC. It translates to CASSAGQGGGSP. The full-length CDR3 reads as CASSAGQGGGSPLHF. The full variable domain, with the rest looked up from reference TRBV2 and TRBJ1-6, is EPEVTQTPSHQVTQMGQEVILRCVPISNHLYFYWYRQILGQKVEFLVSFYNNEISEKSEIFDDQFSVERPDGSNFTLKIRSTKLEDSAMYFCASSAGQGGGSPLHFGNGTRLTVT.

For this clone: The read terminates 3 residues before the CDR3 end, so the remaining end is supplied by the germline J gene. This chain joins TRBV5-4 and TRBJ2-3, with D unresolved. Germline CDR1 and CDR2: SGHNT and YYREEE (reference sequence). Trimming stripped 3 bases from V and 6 bases from J, with 5 bases between. This CDR3 is built from 11 residues. The DNA read from the CDR3 is TGTGCCAGCAGCTCTAGGGATACG. It translates to CASSSRDT. In full, the CDR3 reads CASSSRDTQYF.

CDR3 region: CSARDYPSDGYTF. Partial CDR3 DNA: TGCAGTGCTAGAGACTATCCATCGGATGGC. The chain links TRBV20-1 to TRBJ1-2; the D is unclear. The CDR3 goes on 3 residues after the read ends, and that part is filled in from the germline J gene. Trimming cost V 0 bases and J 6 bases, with 11 bases left between them. The CDR3 is 13 amino acids. Per germline, CDR1 DFQATT and CDR2 SNEGSKA (reference sequence).

Comments on this clone: The read halts 3 residues ahead of the CDR3 end, with the missing end drawn from the germline J gene. The rearrangement links TRBV10-1 to TRBJ1-6; D ambiguous. Germline CDR1 and CDR2: WNHNN and SYGVQD (reference sequence). Trimming left V 3 bases short and J 4 bases short, with 7 bases between. The length of the CDR3 is 14 residues. The sequenced CDR3 bases are TGCGCCAGCAGTGAAGCTGGTTATAATTCACCC. Translated: CASSEAGYNSP. In full, the CDR3 is CASSEAGYNSPLHF.

With respect to this clone: The observed sequence ends 3 residues before the CDR3 terminus, with the missing tail filled in from the germline J gene. The J gene is TRBJ2-5, the V gene TRBV19, with TRBD2 matching 12 bases. V lost 3 bases, J lost 2 bases, and 10 bases stayed unmatched. The CDR3 loop spans 18 amino acids. Germline CDR1 and CDR2: LNHDA and SQIVND (reference sequence). The CDR3 DNA, read in part, is TGTGCCAGTAGTATGAGCCTAGCGGGGGGGCCTGGACAAGAGACC. Protein: CASSMSLAGGPGQET. The whole CDR3 reads CASSMSLAGGPGQETQYF.

In regard to this clone: The read ends 3 residues shy of where the CDR3 ends; the end is completed using the germline J gene. This rearrangement joins TRBV29-1 to TRBJ1-5, with 9 bases matching TRBD1. The CDR3 has 11 amino acids. Germline assignment: CDR1 SQVTM and CDR2 ANQGSEA. CDR3 in amino acids: CSVVGQGPQHF. The DNA read from the CDR3 is TGCAGCGTTGTGGGACAGGGCCCC.

For this clone: The CDR3 is cut off 3 residues early in the read; its end comes from the germline J gene. The chain has TRBV12-3 or TRBV12-4 and TRBJ2-3; 8 nucleotides line up with TRBD2. This CDR3 region has 15 residues. With V trimmed by 5 bases and J by 4 bases, 8 bases remained unmatched. CDR3 DNA (partial): TGTGCCAGCAGTCTAGACGGACTAGCACCAGATACG. It is translated as CASSLDGLAPDT. The entire CDR3 is CASSLDGLAPDTQYF.

Of note for this clone: The read ends 3 residues shy of where the CDR3 ends; the end is completed using the germline J gene. J is TRBJ1-1 and V is TRBV13, with TRBD1 identical over 7 bases. Germline loops: CDR1 PRHDT, CDR2 FYEKMQ (reference sequence). J lost 3 bases, V lost 3 bases, and 13 bases had no gene match. The length of the CDR3 is 17 residues. CDR3 DNA, as far as it was read: TGTGCCAGCAGCTTCAGGGGGACCCCAAAAAGGGACACTGAA. It yields the protein CASSFRGTPKRDTE. The complete CDR3 reads CASSFRGTPKRDTEAFF.

The sequenced part of the CDR3 DNA is TGCGCCAGCAGCCCGCGTTTACCGGTTCCCCTCAACACTGAA. Its translation is CASSPRLPVPLNTE. The entire CDR3 protein reads CASSPRLPVPLNTEAFF. The J gene is TRBJ1-1, the V gene TRBV4-1; D unresolved. The missing CDR3 end, 3 residues past where the read stops, is filled in from the germline J gene. Germline CDR1 is MGHRA and CDR2 is YSYEKL. The CDR3 covers 17 residues. Between the trimmed V and J ends, which lost 4 bases and 2 bases, there was a span of 20 bases.

On this clone itself: The CDR3 end falls 3 residues outside the read, so it is completed with the germline J gene. V usage is TRBV2 and J usage is TRBJ2-4, with 9 bases fitting TRBD1. CDR1 and CDR2 (germline): SNHLY, FYNNEI. The ends lost 6 bases at V and 6 bases at J; junction bases unmatched: 12. This CDR3 contains 16 residues. CDR3 amino acids: CASRYRGPGAGNIQYF. The CDR3 bases that were read are TGTGCCAGCAGGTACAGGGGGCCAGGCGCAGGAAACATT.

With regard to this clone: The CDR3 goes on 3 residues after the read ends, and that part is filled in from the germline J gene. The chain is built from TRBV20-1 and TRBJ2-3; the D gene is possibly TRBD2 (7 bases). Trimming took off 3 bases at V and 2 bases at J, with 18 bases between the two ends. The CDR3 is 16 residues long. Looked up from germline, CDR1 is DFQATT and CDR2 is SNEGSKA (reference sequence). The CDR3 loop reads CSARGVGGVPTDTQYF. Incomplete CDR3 DNA: TGCAGTGCTAGGGGAGTAGGGGGGGTTCCCACAGATACG.

For this clone: The read halts 3 residues ahead of the CDR3 end, with the missing end drawn from the germline J gene. V gene TRBV12-3 or TRBV12-4 combines with J gene TRBJ1-5, with no clear D. Trimming cost V 1 base and J 1 base, with 8 bases left between them. This CDR3 has 15 residues. The CDR3 is CASSLGHQSNQPQHF. The sequenced CDR3 bases are TGTGCCAGCAGTTTAGGACACCAGAGCAATCAGCCC.

Comments on this clone: The CDR3 end is not reached by the read, which stops 3 residues before it; the germline J gene fills it in. The chain links TRBV14 to TRBJ2-7, with 10 nucleotides matching TRBD2. Germline lookup yields CDR1 SGHDN and CDR2 FVKESK. J lost 1 base, V lost 2 bases, and 2 bases had no gene match. This CDR3 comprises 15 residues. This chain's CDR3 is CASSQRGLASYEQYF. The sequenced CDR3 bases are TGTGCCAGCAGCCAAAGGGGACTAGCGTCCTACGAG.

Points on this clone: The read is 3 residues too short to cover the CDR3 end, so that end is filled in from the germline J gene. The chain couples TRBV20-1 to TRBJ1-3; D is possibly TRBD1 (5 bases). CDR3 length: 13 amino acids. Germline V gives CDR1 DFQATT, CDR2 SNEGSKA (reference sequence). V shed 4 bases and J shed 4 bases, with 11 bases lying between them. The CDR3 protein is CSAIPGLGNTIYF. The covered CDR3 bases are TGCAGTGCTATCCCGGGACTGGGAAACACC.

Concerning this clone itself: A read error may produce the germline difference seen at one junction end. The read ends 3 residues early relative to the CDR3; the germline J gene fills the gap. This chain uses TRBV4-2 with TRBJ2-7; 8 positions agree with TRBD1. This CDR3 region has 16 residues. CDR1 LGHNA and CDR2 YNFKEQ come from the germline V gene. The sequenced part of the CDR3 DNA is TGCGCCAGCAGCCAAGATCCAGGGGGCGGATCCTACGAG. Encoded protein: CASSQDPGGGSYE. The whole CDR3 reads CASSQDPGGGSYEQYF.

Comments on this clone: The read comes to an end 3 residues before the CDR3 does, leaving the germline J gene to fill in the end. The J gene is TRBJ2-7, the V gene TRBV4-2, with D maybe TRBD2 (7 bases). V lost 1 base, J lost 3 bases, and 19 bases lay in between. Looked up from germline, CDR1 is LGHNA and CDR2 is YNFKEQ. CDR3 length equals 17 residues. Here the CDR3 reads CASSQVPGEAGDYEQYF. The CDR3 bases that were read are TGTGCCAGCAGCCAAGTCCCAGGGGAGGCGGGAGACTACGAG.